The following is a T cell receptor (beta chain) sequence with its context. No antigen is known for it. The source of the sample is a study of blood T cells in healthy people across ages. Alongside a J-beta primer mix, a sample-barcoded 5' primer served in a second PCR lasting roughly 6 to 11 cycles. Each CDR3 protein is one row after TCRdb ran MiXCR on the 5' RACE reads. In the table there are some 900,000 distinct CDR3 sequences, 40% to 60% of which are singletons. Regarding the study as a whole: Estimates based on one million T cells were treated as lower bounds. Comparison with aged donors showed that long-lived donors had more naive CD4+ cells and higher diversity.

The clonotype was recovered from a man younger than 40 in good health. Sequenced material: blood.

The CDR3 nucleotides are TGTGCCAGCAGTTACTCTTCCGGGACAGCGCTGTCCTACGAGCAGTACTTC. Translation: CASSYSSGTALSYEQYF. J is TRBJ2-7 and V is TRBV6-5; 7 bases are a match to TRBD1. V lost 0 bases, J lost 1 base, and 9 bases stayed unmatched. Germline CDR1 reads MNHEY; CDR2 reads SVGAGI. This CDR3 region has 17 residues.